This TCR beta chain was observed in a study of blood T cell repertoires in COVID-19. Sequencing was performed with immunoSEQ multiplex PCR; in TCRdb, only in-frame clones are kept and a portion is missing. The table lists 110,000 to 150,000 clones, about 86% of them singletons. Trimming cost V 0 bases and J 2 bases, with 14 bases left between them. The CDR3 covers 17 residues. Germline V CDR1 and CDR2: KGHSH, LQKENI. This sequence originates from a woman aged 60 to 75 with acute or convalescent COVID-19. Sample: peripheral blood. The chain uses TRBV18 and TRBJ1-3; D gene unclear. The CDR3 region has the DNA TGTGCCAGCTCACCACCCTCCGGGTTCGGGGCTGGAAACACCATATATTTT. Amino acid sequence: CASSPPSGFGAGNTIYF. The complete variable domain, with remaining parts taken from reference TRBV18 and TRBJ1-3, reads NAGVMQNPRHLVRRRGQEARLRCSPMKGHSHVYWYRQLPEEGLKFMVYLQKENIIDESGMPKERFSAEFPKEGPSILRIQQVVRGDSAAYFCASSPPSGFGAGNTIYFGEGSWLTVV.